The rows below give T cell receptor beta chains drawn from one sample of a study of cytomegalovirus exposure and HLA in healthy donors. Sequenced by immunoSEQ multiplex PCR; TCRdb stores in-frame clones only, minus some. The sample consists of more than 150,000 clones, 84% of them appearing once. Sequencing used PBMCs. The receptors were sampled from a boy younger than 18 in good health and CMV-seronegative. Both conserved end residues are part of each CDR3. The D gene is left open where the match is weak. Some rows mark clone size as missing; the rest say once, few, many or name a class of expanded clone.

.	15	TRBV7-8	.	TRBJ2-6	CASSPRLAGANVLTF	TGTGCCAGCAGCCCTAGACTAGCTGGGGCCAACGTCCTGACTTTC
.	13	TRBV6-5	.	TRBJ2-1	CASSSLSGEFPFF	TGTGCCAGCAGTTCTTTATCGGGAGAGTTCCCGTTCTTC
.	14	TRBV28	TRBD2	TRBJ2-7	CASKRLADEREQYF	TGTGCCAGCAAACGACTAGCGGACGAACGGGAGCAGTACTTC
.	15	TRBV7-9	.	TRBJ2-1	CASSLVRSSYNEQFF	TGTGCCAGCAGCTTGGTGCGGAGCTCCTACAATGAGCAGTTCTTC
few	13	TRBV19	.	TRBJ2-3	CASSSPSGDTQYF	TGTGCCAGTAGTAGCCCCAGCGGAGATACGCAGTATTTT
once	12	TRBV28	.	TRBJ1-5	CASSLEDQPQHF	TGTGCCAGCAGTTTAGAGGATCAGCCCCAGCATTTT
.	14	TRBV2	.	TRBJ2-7	CASSESPGIPEQYF	TGTGCCAGCAGTGAATCGCCAGGGATACCCGAGCAGTACTTC
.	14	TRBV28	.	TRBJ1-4	CASTFDRFGEKLFF	TGTGCCAGCACGTTTGACAGGTTCGGTGAAAAACTGTTTTTT
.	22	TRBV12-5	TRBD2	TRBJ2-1	CASGFRPGGLAGGRGTYNEQFF	TGTGCTAGTGGTTTTCGGCCGGGGGGGCTAGCGGGAGGGCGCGGAACTTACAATGAGCAGTTCTTC
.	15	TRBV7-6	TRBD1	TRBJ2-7	CASSSLTGSRYEQYF	TGTGCCAGCAGCTCCTTGACAGGGTCTCGATACGAGCAGTACTTC
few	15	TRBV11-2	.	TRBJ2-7	CASSWVGGQFYEQYF	TGTGCCAGCAGCTGGGTGGGCGGGCAGTTCTACGAGCAGTACTTC
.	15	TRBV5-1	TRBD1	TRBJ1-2	CASSLGQGNFYGYTF	TGCGCCAGCAGCTTGGGACAGGGAAATTTCTATGGCTACACCTTC
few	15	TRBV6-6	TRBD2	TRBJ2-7	CASIVTASGDAEQYF	TGTGCCAGCATCGTTACGGCCAGCGGGGACGCCGAGCAGTACTTC
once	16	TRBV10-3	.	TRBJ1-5	CAISESQVLGNQPQHF	TGTGCCATCAGTGAGTCACAGGTCTTAGGCAATCAGCCCCAGCATTTT
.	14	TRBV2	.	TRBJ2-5	CASSESLANRTQYF	TGTGCCAGCAGTGAGTCGCTAGCAAATAGGACCCAGTACTTC
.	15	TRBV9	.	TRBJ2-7	CASSPHPRTSYEQYF	TGTGCCAGCAGCCCCCACCCCCGGACTTCCTACGAGCAGTACTTC
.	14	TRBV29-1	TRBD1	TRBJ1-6	CSVRGQGAGSPLHF	TGCAGCGTCCGTGGGCAGGGGGCAGGTTCACCCCTCCACTTT
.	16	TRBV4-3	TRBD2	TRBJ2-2	CASSVRVAGGPGELFF	TGCGCCAGCAGCGTAAGGGTCGCGGGGGGGCCTGGGGAGCTGTTTTTT
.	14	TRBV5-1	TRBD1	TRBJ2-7	CASSFGTVAYEQYF	TGCGCCAGCAGCTTCGGGACAGTAGCCTACGAGCAGTACTTC
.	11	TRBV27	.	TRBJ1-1	CASEGGREAFF	TGTGCCAGCGAAGGGGGTCGAGAAGCTTTCTTT
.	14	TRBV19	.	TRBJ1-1	CASSIRRGDTEAFF	TGTGCCAGTAGTATTCGTAGGGGTGACACTGAAGCTTTCTTT
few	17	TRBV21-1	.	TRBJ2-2	CASSKVERRADTGELFF	TGTGCCAGCAGCAAAGTAGAGAGGAGGGCGGACACCGGGGAGCTGTTTTTT
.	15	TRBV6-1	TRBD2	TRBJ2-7	CASNPATSATYEQYF	TGTGCCAGCAATCCCGCGACTAGCGCGACCTACGAGCAGTACTTC
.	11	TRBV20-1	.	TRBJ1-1	CTSRVNTEAFF	TGCACCTCGCGGGTGAACACTGAAGCTTTCTTT
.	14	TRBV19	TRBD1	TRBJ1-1	CASSDGQAWTEAFF	TGTGCCAGCTCGGACGGACAGGCCTGGACTGAAGCTTTCTTT
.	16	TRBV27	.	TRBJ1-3	CASSLELPGAGNTIYF	TGTGCCAGCAGTCTTGAGCTACCAGGTGCTGGAAACACCATATATTTT
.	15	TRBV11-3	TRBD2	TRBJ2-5	CASSQTSGSSETQYF	TGTGCCAGCAGCCAGACTAGCGGGAGTTCAGAGACCCAGTACTTC
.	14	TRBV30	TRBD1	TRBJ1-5	CAWTQGVSNQPQHF	TGTGCCTGGACACAGGGGGTTTCCAATCAGCCCCAGCATTTT
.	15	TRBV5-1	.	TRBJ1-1	CASRPSQGANTEAFF	TGCGCCAGCAGGCCCTCCCAGGGTGCGAACACTGAAGCTTTCTTT
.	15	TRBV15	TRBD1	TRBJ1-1	CATSRGQGVYTEAFF	TGTGCCACCAGCAGGGGACAGGGAGTATACACTGAAGCTTTCTTT
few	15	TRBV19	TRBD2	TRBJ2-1	CASTVAGGDYNEQFF	TGTGCCAGTACAGTAGCGGGGGGTGATTACAATGAGCAGTTCTTC
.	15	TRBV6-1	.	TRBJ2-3	CASSERERPTDTQYF	TGTGCCAGCAGTGAAAGGGAGAGACCCACAGATACGCAGTATTTT
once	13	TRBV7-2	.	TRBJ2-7	CASSLNTNYEQYF	TGTGCCAGCAGCTTGAACACAAACTACGAGCAGTACTTC
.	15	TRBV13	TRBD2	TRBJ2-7	CASSPRTSGGREQYF	TGTGCCAGCAGCCCCCGGACTAGCGGGGGCCGCGAGCAGTACTTC
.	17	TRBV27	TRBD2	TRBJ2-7	CASSSGLAGRLSYEQYF	TGTGCCAGCAGTTCCGGACTAGCGGGGAGACTCTCCTACGAGCAGTACTTC
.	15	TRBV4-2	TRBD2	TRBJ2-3	CASSHGTSVTDTQYF	TGTGCCAGCAGCCATGGGACTAGCGTCACAGATACGCAGTATTTT
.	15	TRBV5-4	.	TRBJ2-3	CASSFSVADTDTQYF	TGTGCCAGCAGCTTCTCGGTAGCGGACACAGATACGCAGTATTTT
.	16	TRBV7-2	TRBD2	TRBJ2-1	CASSPGLAGGLDEQFF	TGTGCCAGCAGCCCGGGACTAGCGGGAGGGTTGGATGAGCAGTTCTTC
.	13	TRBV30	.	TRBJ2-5	CAWEYAFGETQYF	TGTGCCTGGGAATACGCTTTCGGAGAGACCCAGTACTTC
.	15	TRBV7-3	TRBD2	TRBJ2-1	CASSWTSGGTNEQFF	TGTGCCAGCAGCTGGACTAGCGGGGGGACGAATGAGCAGTTCTTC